The 3 T cell receptor beta chains below come from one sample, sequenced in a study of human T cells and chemical hapten exposure. MiXCR was run by TCRdb on the RACE reads, yielding one entry per CDR3 protein. The sample has under 45,000 distinct CDR3 sequences; around a tenth are singletons. Time point denoted: pre-sensitization, week 0. Treatment given: therapeutic diphenylcyclopropenone sensitization with weekly scalp DPC. The template was total RNA from unfractionated whole blood. The sequencing used whole blood, collected in connection with sensitization to the hapten diphenylcyclopropenone (DPC). The receptors come from a man in his fifties or sixties with alopecia areata. Some clones in this sample may be carry-over from other donors' samples.

This clonotype was seen repeatedly, ten times or more. The chain carries TRBV19 and TRBJ1-5; no clear D. The CDR3 is 15 residues long. Germline values: CDR1 LNHDA, CDR2 SQIVND (reference sequence). V lost 3 bases and J 0 bases, leaving 9 bases between the germline ends. The CDR3 nucleotides are TGTGCCAGTAGTATGGGAACAGTTAGCAATCAGCCCCAGCATTTT. Translation gives CASSMGTVSNQPQHF.

The gene calls are TRBV7-7 and TRBJ2-7, with D perhaps matching TRBD2 (5 bases). V was clipped by 3 bases and J by 3 bases, with 12 bases between them. Per the germline V gene, CDR1 is SSHAT and CDR2 is FNYEAQ (reference sequence). The CDR3 contains 14 residues. This CDR3 is CASSFSVGSYEQYF. In DNA form, the CDR3 reads TGTGCCAGCAGCTTTTCAGTGGGGAGCTACGAGCAGTACTTC. Filled out from reference TRBV7-7 and TRBJ2-7, the complete variable domain reads GAGVSQSPRYKVTKRGQDVTLRCDPISSHATLYWYQQALGQGPEFLTYFNYEAQPDKSGLPSDRFSAERPEGSISTLTIQRTEQRDSAMYRCASSFSVGSYEQYFGPGTRLTVT.

This clonotype was observed many times. CDR3 sequence: CASSYSVDRGHGEKLFF. The CDR3 DNA follows: TGTGCCAGCAGTTATTCCGTGGACAGGGGGCATGGTGAAAAACTGTTTTTT. This chain links TRBV6-5 with TRBJ1-4; 11 nucleotides line up with TRBD1. The V and J ends lost 3 bases and 7 bases, in that order; junction bases with no gene match: 10. Germline CDR1 is MNHEY and CDR2 is SVGAGI. This CDR3 region has 17 residues.